These T cell receptor beta chains were read from a single sample in a study of molecular identifiers for immune sequencing clone quantification. One entry per CDR3 protein, called by TCRdb with MiXCR from the PCR reads. Of around 470,000 distinct CDR3 sequences in the sample, around 21% were seen once. Source material: naive CD8+ T cells from blood, with Jurkat cell RNA spiked in. The receptors were sampled from a human donor in good health. Some libraries in this study had Jurkat cell RNA spiked in. The CDR3 runs from the conserved cysteine through the conserved F or W. The D gene is left open where the match is weak. A clone size is listed for some rows: how often the clone was seen (once, few, many), or a class if it is expanded.

D,J,size,V,DNA,CDR3
TRBD2,TRBJ2-7,many,TRBV29-1,TGCAGCGTTGAGGGGGTAGCGGGCCACTACGAGCAGTACTTC,CSVEGVAGHYEQYF
TRBD1,TRBJ1-1,NA,TRBV25-1,TGTGCCAGCAGTTCGACAGGGTGGACTGAAGCTTTCTTT,CASSSTGWTEAFF
NA,TRBJ1-5,few,TRBV5-5,TGTGCCAGCAGCTTGGGGCAGGGACGGTTCGAGCCCCAGCATTTT,CASSLGQGRFEPQHF
TRBD1,TRBJ2-5,many,TRBV6-5,TGTGCCAGCAGTGCAGGGGGCAGCGGGACCCAGTACTTC,CASSAGGSGTQYF
TRBD2,TRBJ2-3,many,TRBV20-1,TGCAGTGCTAGATGGGCTCCTAGCGGCCCAACAGATACGCAGTATTTT,CSARWAPSGPTDTQYF
NA,TRBJ2-3,many,TRBV27,TGCGCCAGCAGCCCCTCGCGGGCAGATACGCAGTATTTT,CASSPSRADTQYF
NA,TRBJ1-2,few,TRBV7-9,TGTGCCAGCAGCCCGCTTGATAACTATGGCTACACCTTC,CASSPLDNYGYTF
TRBD1,TRBJ2-5,few,TRBV5-6,TGTGCCAGCAGCTTCGCCGAAGGGACAGGGGGCGCTTGGGTGACCCAGTACTTC,CASSFAEGTGGAWVTQYF
TRBD2,TRBJ2-7,few,TRBV5-1,TGCGCCAGCAGCCTCCAGCGGGAGACCTACGAGCAGTACTTC,CASSLQRETYEQYF
NA,TRBJ1-2,NA,TRBV2,TGTGCCAGCAGTGTGACACAGCTAAATGACTATGGCTACACCTTC,CASSVTQLNDYGYTF
NA,TRBJ1-5,many,TRBV7-2,TGTGCCAGCAGCTTATGGAATCAGCCCCAGCATTTT,CASSLWNQPQHF
TRBD1,TRBJ1-5,many,TRBV5-6,TGTGCCAGCAGCTTCGGGACAGGGGGCTACAATCAGCCCCAGCATTTT,CASSFGTGGYNQPQHF
TRBD1,TRBJ2-7,many,TRBV7-8,TGTGCCAGCAGCCCGGTGACAGGGGCCAGCTCCTACGAGCAGTACTTC,CASSPVTGASSYEQYF
NA,TRBJ2-6,NA,TRBV5-1,TGCGCCAGCAGACGAGGAAACTCTGGGGCCAACGTCCTGACTTTC,CASRRGNSGANVLTF
NA,TRBJ2-1,few,TRBV7-9,TGTGCCAGCAGCCTACCCGGTGGGTATGAGCAGTTCTTC,CASSLPGGYEQFF
TRBD1,TRBJ1-1,few,TRBV4-1,TGCGCCAGCAGCCAAGTTGAATCAGGGGGTATTATGAACACTGAAGCTTTCTTT,CASSQVESGGIMNTEAFF
NA,TRBJ1-6,many,TRBV6-5,TGTGCCAGCAGTTACCGCTGGGTAGATGATAATTCACCCCTCCACTTT,CASSYRWVDDNSPLHF
NA,TRBJ2-5,NA,TRBV19,TGTGCCAGTAGTCCTAAAACTACTATTATTCCTTACCAAGAGGCCCAGTACTTC,CASSPKTTIIPYQEAQYF
TRBD1,TRBJ2-3,many,TRBV7-2,TGTGCCAGCCGGGACAGGATGATGGGCACAGATACGCAGTATTTT,CASRDRMMGTDTQYF
NA,TRBJ2-3,many,TRBV7-9,TGTGCCAGCAAGCCTACAGATACGCAGTATTTT,CASKPTDTQYF
NA,TRBJ2-1,few,TRBV27,TGTGCCAGCAGTTTGTCCGCCGGGCCCGGGGATGAGCAGTTCTTC,CASSLSAGPGDEQFF
NA,TRBJ2-1,NA,TRBV19,TGTGCCAGTAGTATTTGGGGGATGCAGGACAATGAGCAGTTCTTC,CASSIWGMQDNEQFF
TRBD2,TRBJ2-5,NA,TRBV7-9,TGTGCCAGCAGCCTCACTAGCGGGGGCATCGAGACCCAGTACTTC,CASSLTSGGIETQYF
NA,TRBJ1-3,once,TRBV5-1,TGCGCCAGCAGCTTGGCCGGGGCGGGGGGCCTCGGAAACACCATATATTTT,CASSLAGAGGLGNTIYF
TRBD1,TRBJ2-1,many,TRBV29-1,TGCAGCGTTGAAGTCCCAGGACAGGGCGAAGGTGAGCAGTTCTTC,CSVEVPGQGEGEQFF
NA,TRBJ2-7,few,TRBV27,TGTGCCAGCAGTTCTGCTCCGGACGGATCCTACGAGCAGTACTTC,CASSSAPDGSYEQYF
NA,TRBJ2-6,NA,TRBV21-1,TGTGCCAGCAGTAAGGGACAGGAGATCTCTGGGGCCAACGTCCTGACTTTC,CASSKGQEISGANVLTF